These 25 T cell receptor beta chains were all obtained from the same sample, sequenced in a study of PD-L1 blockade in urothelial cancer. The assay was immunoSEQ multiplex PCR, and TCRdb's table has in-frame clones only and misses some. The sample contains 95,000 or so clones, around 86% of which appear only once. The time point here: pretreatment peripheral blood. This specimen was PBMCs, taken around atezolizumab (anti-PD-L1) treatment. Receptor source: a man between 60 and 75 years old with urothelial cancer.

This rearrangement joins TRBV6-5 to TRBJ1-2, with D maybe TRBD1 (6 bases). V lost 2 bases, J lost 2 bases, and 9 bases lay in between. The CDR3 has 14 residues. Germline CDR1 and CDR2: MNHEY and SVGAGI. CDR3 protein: CASSYLDRNYGYTF. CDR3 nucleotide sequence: TGTGCCAGCAGTTACCTCGACAGGAACTATGGCTACACCTTC.

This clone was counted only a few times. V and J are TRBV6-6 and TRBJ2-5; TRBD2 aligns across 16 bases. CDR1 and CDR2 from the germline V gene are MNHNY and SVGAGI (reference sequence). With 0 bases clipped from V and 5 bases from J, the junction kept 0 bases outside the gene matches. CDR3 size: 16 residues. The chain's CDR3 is CASSYSGLAGGETQYF. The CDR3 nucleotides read TGTGCCAGCAGTTACTCGGGACTAGCGGGGGGGGAGACCCAGTACTTC.

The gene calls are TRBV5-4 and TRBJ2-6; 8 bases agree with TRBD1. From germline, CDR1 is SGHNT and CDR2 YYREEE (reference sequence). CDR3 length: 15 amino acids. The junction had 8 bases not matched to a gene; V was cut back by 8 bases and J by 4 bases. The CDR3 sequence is CASVPGGPGANVLTF. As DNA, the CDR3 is TGTGCCAGTGTTCCAGGGGGCCCCGGGGCCAACGTCCTGACTTTC.

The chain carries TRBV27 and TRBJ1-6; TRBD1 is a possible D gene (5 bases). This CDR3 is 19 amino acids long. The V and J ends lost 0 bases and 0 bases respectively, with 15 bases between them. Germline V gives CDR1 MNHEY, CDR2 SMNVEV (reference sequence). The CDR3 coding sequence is TGTGCCAGCAGTTTATCGAAGGGCCTGGGGCCCTCCTATAATTCACCCCTCCACTTT. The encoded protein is CASSLSKGLGPSYNSPLHF.

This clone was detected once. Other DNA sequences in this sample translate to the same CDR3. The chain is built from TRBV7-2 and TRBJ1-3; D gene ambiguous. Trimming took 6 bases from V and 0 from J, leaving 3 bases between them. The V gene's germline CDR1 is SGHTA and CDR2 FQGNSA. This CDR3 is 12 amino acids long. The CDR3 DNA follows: TGTGCCAGCAGATACTCTGGAAACACCATATATTTT. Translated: CASRYSGNTIYF.

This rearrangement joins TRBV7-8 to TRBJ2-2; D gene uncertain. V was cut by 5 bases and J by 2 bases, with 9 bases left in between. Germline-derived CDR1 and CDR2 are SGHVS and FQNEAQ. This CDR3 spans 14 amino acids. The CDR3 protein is CASSRYRNTGELFF. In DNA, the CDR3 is TGTGCCAGCAGCCGGTATAGAAACACCGGGGAGCTGTTTTTT. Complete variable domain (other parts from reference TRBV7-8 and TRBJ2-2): GAGVSQSPRYKVAKRGQDVALRCDPISGHVSLFWYQQALGQGPEFLTYFQNEAQLDKSGLPSDRFFAERPEGSVSTLKIQRTQQEDSAVYLCASSRYRNTGELFFGEGSRLTVL.

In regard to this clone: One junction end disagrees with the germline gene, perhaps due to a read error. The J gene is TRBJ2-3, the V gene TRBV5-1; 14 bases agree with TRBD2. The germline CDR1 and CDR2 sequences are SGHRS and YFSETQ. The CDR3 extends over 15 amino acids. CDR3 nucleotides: TGCGCCAGCAGGTTGGGACTAGCGGGAGCAGATACGCAGTATTTT. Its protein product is CASRLGLAGADTQYF.

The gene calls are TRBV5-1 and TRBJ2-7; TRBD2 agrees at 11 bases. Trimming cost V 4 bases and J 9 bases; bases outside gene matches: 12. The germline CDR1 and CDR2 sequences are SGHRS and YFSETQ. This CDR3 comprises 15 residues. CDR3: CASSPEVGSGRAQYF. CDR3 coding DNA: TGCGCCAGCAGCCCGGAGGTGGGTAGCGGGAGGGCGCAGTACTTC.

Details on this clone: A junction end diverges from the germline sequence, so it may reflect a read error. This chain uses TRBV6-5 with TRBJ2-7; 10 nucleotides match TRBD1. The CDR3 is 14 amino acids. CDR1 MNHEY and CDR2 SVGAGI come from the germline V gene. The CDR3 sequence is CASRRQGASNEQYF. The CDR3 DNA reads TGTGCCAGCAGGCGACAGGGGGCCTCCAACGAGCAGTACTTC.

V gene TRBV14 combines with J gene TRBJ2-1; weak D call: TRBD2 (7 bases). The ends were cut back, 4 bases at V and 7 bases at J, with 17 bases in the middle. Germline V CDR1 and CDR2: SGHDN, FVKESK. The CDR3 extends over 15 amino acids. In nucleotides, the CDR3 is TGTGCCAGCAGCCCGTCGGGGGGCTCGGGGAATGAGCAGTTCTTC. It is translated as CASSPSGGSGNEQFF. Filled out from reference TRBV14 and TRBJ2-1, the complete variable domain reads EAGVTQFPSHSVIEKGQTVTLRCDPISGHDNLYWYRRVMGKEIKFLLHFVKESKQDESGMPNNRFLAERTGGTYSTLKVQPAELEDSGVYFCASSPSGGSGNEQFFGPGTRLTVL.

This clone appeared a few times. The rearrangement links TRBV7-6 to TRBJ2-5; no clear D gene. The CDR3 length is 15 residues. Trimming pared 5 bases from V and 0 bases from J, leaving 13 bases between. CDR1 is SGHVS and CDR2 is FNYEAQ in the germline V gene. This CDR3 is CASSRGEYHQETQYF. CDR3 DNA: TGTGCCAGCAGCCGAGGAGAGTACCACCAAGAGACCCAGTACTTC.

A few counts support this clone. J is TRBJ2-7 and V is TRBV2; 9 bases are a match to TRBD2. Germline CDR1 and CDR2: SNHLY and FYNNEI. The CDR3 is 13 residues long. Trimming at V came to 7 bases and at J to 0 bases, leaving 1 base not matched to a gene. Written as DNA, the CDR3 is TGTGCCAGCACTAGCGGGGCCTCCTACGAGCAGTACTTC. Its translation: CASTSGASYEQYF.

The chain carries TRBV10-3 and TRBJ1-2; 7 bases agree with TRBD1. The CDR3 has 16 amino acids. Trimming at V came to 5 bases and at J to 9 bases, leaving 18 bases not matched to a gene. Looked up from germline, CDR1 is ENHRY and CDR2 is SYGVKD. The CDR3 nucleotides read TGTGCCATCAGTCCCGGACAGGTTGACTCCGTCTTGAGCTACACCTTC. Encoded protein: CAISPGQVDSVLSYTF.

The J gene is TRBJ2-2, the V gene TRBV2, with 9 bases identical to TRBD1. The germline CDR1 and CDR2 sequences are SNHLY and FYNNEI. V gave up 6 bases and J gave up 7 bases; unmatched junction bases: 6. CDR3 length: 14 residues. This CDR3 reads CASRGDRGVGELFF. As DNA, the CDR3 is TGTGCCAGCAGGGGTGACAGGGGGGTCGGGGAGCTGTTTTTT.

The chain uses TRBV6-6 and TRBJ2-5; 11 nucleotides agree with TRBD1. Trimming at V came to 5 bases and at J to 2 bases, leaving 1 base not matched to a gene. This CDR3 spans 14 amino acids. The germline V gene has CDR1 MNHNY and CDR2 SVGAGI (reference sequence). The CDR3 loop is CASSGTGGQETQYF. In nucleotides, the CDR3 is TGTGCCAGCAGTGGGACAGGGGGGCAAGAGACCCAGTACTTC.

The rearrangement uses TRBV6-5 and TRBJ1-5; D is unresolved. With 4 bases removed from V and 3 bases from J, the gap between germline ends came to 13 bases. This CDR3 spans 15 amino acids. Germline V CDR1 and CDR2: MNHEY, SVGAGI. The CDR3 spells CASSLLAANNQPQHF. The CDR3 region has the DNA TGTGCCAGCAGTTTACTGGCGGCTAACAATCAGCCCCAGCATTTT.

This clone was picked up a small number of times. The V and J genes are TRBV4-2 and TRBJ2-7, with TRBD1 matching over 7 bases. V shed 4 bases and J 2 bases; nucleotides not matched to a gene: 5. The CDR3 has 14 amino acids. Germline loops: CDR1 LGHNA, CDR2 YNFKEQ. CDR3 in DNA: TGTGCCAGCAGCCGGGGAACAGGGGCCTACGAGCAGTACTTC. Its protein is CASSRGTGAYEQYF.

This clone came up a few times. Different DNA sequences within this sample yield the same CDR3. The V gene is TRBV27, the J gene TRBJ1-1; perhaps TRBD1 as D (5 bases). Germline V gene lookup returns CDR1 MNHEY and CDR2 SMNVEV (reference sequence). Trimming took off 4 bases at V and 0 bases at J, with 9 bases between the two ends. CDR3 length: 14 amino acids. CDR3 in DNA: TGTGCCAGCAGTTCAACAGGCGTGAACACTGAAGCTTTCTTT. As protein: CASSSTGVNTEAFF.

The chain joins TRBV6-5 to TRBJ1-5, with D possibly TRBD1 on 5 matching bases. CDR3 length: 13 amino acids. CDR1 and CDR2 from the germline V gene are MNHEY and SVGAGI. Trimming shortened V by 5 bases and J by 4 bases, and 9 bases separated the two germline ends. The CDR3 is CASSPRENQPQHF. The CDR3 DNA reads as TGTGCCAGCAGTCCCAGGGAAAATCAGCCCCAGCATTTT.

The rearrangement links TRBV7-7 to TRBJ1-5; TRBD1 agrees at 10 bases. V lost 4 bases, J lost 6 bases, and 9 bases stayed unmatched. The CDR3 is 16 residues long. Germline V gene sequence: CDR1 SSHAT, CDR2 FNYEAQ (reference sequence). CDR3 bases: TGTGCCAGCAGCTACGGGACAGGGGATTGTAGTCAGCCCCAGCATTTT. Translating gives CASSYGTGDCSQPQHF.

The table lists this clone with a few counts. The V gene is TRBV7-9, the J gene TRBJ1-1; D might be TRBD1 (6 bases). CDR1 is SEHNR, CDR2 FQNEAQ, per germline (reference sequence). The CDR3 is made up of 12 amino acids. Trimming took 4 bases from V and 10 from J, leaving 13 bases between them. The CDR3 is CASSSNRVPAFF. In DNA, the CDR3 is TGTGCCAGCAGCTCCAACAGGGTTCCAGCTTTCTTT.

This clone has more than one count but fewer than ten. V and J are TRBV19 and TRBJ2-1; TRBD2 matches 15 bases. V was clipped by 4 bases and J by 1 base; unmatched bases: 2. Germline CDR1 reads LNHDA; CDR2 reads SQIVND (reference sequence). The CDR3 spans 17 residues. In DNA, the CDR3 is TGTGCCAGTAGTACTGGGACTAGCGGGAGGTCCTACAATGAGCAGTTCTTC. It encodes CASSTGTSGRSYNEQFF.

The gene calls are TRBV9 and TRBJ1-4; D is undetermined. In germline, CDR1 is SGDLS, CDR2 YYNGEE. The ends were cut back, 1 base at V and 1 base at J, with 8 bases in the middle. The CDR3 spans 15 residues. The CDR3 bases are TGTGCCAGCAGCGTAATGGGCCTAACTAATGAAAAACTGTTTTTT. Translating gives CASSVMGLTNEKLFF.

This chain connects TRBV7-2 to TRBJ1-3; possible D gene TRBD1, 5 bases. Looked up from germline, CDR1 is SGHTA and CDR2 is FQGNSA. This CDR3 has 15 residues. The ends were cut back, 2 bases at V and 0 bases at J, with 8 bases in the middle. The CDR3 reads CASSLSGFSGNTIYF. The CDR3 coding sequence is TGTGCCAGCAGCTTATCAGGGTTCTCTGGAAACACCATATATTTT. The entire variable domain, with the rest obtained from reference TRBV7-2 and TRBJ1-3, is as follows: GAGVSQSPSNKVTEKGKDVELRCDPISGHTALYWYRQSLGQGLEFLIYFQGNSAPDKSGLPSDRFSAERTGGSVSTLTIQRTQQEDSAVYLCASSLSGFSGNTIYFGEGSWLTVV.

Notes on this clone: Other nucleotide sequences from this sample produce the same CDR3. The CDR3 is CASSRGGTGELFF. DNA for the CDR3: TGTGCCAGCAGCCGGGGGGGCACTGGGGAGCTGTTTTTT. The J gene is TRBJ2-2, the V gene TRBV7-3; 8 nucleotides agree with TRBD2. V was clipped by 5 bases and J by 8 bases; unmatched bases: 4. Germline CDR1 SGHTA, CDR2 FQGTGA. The CDR3 runs to 13 residues.